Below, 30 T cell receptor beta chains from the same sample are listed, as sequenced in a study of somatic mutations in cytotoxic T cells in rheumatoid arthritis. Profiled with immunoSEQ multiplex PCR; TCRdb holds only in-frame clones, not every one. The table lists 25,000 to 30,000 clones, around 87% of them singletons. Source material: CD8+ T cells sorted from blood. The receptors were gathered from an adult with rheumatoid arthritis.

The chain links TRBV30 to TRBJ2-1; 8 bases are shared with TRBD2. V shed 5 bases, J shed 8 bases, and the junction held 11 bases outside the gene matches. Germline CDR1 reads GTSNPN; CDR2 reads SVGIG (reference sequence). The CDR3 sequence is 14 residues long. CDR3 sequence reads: CAWFSGAGPDEQFF. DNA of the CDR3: TGTGCCTGGTTTAGCGGGGCGGGCCCCGATGAGCAGTTCTTC. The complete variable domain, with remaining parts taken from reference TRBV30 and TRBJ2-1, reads SQTIHQWPATLVQPVGSPLSLECTVEGTSNPNLYWYRQAAGRGLQLLFYSVGIGQISSEVPQNLSASRPQDRQFILSSKKLLLSDSGFYLCAWFSGAGPDEQFFGPGTRLTVL.

CDR3 nucleotide sequence: TGTGCCAGCAGTGACTTGCGTACAGGGATTTACGAGCAGTACTTC. Residues: CASSDLRTGIYEQYF. The chain uses TRBV6-1 and TRBJ2-7; a weak D match, TRBD1 (6 bases). The ends were cut back, 3 bases at V and 4 bases at J, with 16 bases in the middle. The CDR3 has 15 residues. Per germline, CDR1 MNHNS and CDR2 SASEGT.

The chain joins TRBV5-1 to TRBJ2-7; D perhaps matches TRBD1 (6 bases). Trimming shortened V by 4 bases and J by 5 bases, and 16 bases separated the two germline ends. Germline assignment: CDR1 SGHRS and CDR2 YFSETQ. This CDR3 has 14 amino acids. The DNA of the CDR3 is TGCGCCAGCAGCGGGATGACAGGTTATAACGAGCAGTACTTC. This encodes CASSGMTGYNEQYF.

Here the CDR3 DNA reads TGCAGCGTTGAAAAGGCCTACGAGCAGTACTTC. It is translated as CSVEKAYEQYF. The rearrangement uses TRBV29-1 and TRBJ2-7; D remains unclear. Trimming shortened V by 2 bases and J by 2 bases, and 4 bases separated the two germline ends. CDR3 length equals 11 residues. The germline CDR1 and CDR2 sequences are SQVTM and ANQGSEA.

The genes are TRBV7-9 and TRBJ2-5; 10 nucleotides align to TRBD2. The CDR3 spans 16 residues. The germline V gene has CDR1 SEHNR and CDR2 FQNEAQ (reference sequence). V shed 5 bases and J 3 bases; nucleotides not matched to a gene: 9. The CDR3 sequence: CASSGKSGGAEETQYF. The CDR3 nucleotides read TGTGCCAGCAGCGGGAAAAGCGGGGGGGCCGAAGAGACCCAGTACTTC.

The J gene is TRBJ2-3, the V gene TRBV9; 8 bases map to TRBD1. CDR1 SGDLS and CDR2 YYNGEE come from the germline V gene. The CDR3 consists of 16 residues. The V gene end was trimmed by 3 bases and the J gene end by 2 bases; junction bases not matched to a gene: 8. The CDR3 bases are TGTGCCAGCAGCGACCGGGGACAGGTCCCCACAGATACGCAGTATTTT. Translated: CASSDRGQVPTDTQYF.

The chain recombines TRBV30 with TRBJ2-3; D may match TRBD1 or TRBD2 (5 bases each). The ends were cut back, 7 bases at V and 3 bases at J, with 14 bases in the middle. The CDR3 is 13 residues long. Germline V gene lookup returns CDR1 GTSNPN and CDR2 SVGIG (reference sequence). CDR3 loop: CASSQGTTDTQYF. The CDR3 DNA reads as TGTGCCTCTAGCCAGGGTACGACAGATACGCAGTATTTT. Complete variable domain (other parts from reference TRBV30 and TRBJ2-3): SQTIHQWPATLVQPVGSPLSLECTVEGTSNPNLYWYRQAAGRGLQLLFYSVGIGQISSEVPQNLSASRPQDRQFILSSKKLLLSDSGFYLCASSQGTTDTQYFGPGTRLTVL.

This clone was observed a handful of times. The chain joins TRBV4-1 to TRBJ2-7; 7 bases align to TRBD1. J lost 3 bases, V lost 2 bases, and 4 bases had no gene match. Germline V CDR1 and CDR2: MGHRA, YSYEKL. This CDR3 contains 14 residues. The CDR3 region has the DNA TGCGCCAGCAGCCAACCGGGACAGCACTACGAGCAGTACTTC. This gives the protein CASSQPGQHYEQYF.

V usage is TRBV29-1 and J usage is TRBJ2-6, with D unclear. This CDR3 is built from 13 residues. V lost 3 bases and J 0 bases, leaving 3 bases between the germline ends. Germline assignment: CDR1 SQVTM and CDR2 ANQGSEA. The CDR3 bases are TGCAGCGTTGAGGGCTCTGGGGCCAACGTCCTGACTTTC. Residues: CSVEGSGANVLTF.

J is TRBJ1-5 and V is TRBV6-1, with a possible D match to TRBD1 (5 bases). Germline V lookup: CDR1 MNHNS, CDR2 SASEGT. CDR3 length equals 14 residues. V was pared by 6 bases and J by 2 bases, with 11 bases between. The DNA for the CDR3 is TGTGCCAGCAGCCGCGGGGGGGGCAATCAGCCCCAGCATTTT. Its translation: CASSRGGGNQPQHF.

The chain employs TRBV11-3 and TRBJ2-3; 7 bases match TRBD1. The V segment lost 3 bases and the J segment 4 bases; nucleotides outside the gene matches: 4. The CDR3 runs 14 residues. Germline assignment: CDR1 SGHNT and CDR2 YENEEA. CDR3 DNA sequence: TGTGCCAGCAGCTTCCGGGACAGTCCAGATACGCAGTATTTT. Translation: CASSFRDSPDTQYF.

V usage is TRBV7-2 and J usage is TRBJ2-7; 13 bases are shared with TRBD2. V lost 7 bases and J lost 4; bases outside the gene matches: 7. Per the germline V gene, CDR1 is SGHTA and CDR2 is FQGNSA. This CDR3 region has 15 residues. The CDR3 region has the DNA TGTGCCAGCACCAAACTAGCGGGGGGGCCTTACGAGCAGTACTTC. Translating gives CASTKLAGGPYEQYF.

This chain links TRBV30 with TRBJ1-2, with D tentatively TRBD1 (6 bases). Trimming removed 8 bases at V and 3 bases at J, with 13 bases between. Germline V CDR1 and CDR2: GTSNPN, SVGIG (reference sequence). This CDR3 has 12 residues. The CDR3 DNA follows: TGTGCCACCAACAGGGACTACTATGGCTACACCTTC. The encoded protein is CATNRDYYGYTF. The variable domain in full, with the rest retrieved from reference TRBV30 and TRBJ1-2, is SQTIHQWPATLVQPVGSPLSLECTVEGTSNPNLYWYRQAAGRGLQLLFYSVGIGQISSEVPQNLSASRPQDRQFILSSKKLLLSDSGFYLCATNRDYYGYTFGSGTRLTVV.

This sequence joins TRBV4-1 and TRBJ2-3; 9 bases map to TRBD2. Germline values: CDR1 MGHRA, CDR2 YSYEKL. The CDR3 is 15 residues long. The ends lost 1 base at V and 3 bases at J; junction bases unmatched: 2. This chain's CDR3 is CASSQGAGGTDTQYF. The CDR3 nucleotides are TGCGCCAGCAGCCAAGGGGCGGGAGGGACAGATACGCAGTATTTT.

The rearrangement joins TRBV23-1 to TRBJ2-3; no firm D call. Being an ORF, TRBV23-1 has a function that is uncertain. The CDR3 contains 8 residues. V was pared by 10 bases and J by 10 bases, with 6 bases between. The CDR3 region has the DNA TGCGCCATCCGATCGCAGTATTTT. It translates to CAIRSQYF.

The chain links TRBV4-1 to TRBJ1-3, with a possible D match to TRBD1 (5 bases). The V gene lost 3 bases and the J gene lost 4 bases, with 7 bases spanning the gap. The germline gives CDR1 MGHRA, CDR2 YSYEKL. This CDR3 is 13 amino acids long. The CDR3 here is CASSQGDGNTIYF. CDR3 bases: TGCGCCAGCAGCCAGGGGGACGGAAACACCATATATTTT.

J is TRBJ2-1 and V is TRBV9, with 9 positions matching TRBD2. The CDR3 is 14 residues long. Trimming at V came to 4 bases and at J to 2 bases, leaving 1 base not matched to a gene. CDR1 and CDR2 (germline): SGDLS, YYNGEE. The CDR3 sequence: CASSPSGAYNEQFF. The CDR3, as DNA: TGTGCCAGCAGCCCTAGCGGGGCCTACAATGAGCAGTTCTTC.

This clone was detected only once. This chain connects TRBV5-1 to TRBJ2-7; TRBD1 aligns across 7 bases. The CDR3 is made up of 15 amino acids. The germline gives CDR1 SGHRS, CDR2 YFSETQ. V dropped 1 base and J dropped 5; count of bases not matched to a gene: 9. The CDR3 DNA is TGCGCCAGCAGCTTGTACTCTGGGGACAGTGACGAGCAGTACTTC. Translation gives CASSLYSGDSDEQYF.

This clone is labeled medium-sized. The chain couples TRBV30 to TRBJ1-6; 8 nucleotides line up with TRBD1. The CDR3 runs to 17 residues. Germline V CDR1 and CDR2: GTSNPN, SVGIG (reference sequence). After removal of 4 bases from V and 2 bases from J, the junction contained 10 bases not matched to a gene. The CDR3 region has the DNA TGTGCCTGGATTGAGACAGGGGAGTGGACCTATAATTCACCCCTCCACTTT. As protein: CAWIETGEWTYNSPLHF.

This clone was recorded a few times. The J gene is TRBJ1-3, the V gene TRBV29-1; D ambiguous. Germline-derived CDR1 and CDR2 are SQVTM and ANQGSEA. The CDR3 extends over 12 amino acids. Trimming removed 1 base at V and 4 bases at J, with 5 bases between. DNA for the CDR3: TGCAGCGTTGAAGGTTCCGGAAACACCATATATTTT. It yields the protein CSVEGSGNTIYF.

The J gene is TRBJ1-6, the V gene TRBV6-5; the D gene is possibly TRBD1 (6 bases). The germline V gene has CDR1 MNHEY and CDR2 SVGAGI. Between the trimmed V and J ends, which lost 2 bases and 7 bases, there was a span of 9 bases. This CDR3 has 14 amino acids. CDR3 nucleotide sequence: TGTGCCAGCAGTTACCGGACAGTCAATTCACCCCTCCACTTT. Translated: CASSYRTVNSPLHF.

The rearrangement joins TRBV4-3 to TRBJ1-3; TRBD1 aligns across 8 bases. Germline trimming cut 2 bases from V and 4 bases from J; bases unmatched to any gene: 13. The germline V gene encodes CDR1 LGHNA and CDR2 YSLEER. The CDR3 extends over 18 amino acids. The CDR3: CASSQRDRTEKAGNTIYF. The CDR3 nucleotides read TGCGCCAGCAGCCAAAGGGACAGGACGGAGAAAGCAGGAAACACCATATATTTT.

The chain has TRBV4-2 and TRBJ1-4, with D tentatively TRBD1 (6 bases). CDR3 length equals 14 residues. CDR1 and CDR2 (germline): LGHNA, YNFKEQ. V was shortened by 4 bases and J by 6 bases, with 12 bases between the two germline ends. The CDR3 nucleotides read TGTGCCAGCAGCCCCTACAGGGAAGATGAAAAACTGTTTTTT. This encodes CASSPYREDEKLFF.

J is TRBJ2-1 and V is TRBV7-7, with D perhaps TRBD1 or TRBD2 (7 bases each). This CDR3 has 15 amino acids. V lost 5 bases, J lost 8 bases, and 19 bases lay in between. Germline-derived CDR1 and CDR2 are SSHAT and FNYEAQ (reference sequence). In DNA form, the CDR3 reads TGTGCCAGCAGCCTTCAGGGGGGGACCCTAGATGAGCAGTTCTTC. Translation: CASSLQGGTLDEQFF.

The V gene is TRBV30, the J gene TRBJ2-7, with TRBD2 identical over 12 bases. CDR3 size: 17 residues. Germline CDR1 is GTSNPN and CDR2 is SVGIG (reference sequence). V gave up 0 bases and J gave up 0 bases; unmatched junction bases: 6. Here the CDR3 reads CAWSVSWTSGNSYEQYF. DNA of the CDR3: TGTGCCTGGAGTGTAAGTTGGACTAGCGGGAACTCCTACGAGCAGTACTTC. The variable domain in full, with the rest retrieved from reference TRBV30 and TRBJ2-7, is SQTIHQWPATLVQPVGSPLSLECTVEGTSNPNLYWYRQAAGRGLQLLFYSVGIGQISSEVPQNLSASRPQDRQFILSSKKLLLSDSGFYLCAWSVSWTSGNSYEQYFGPGTRLTVT.

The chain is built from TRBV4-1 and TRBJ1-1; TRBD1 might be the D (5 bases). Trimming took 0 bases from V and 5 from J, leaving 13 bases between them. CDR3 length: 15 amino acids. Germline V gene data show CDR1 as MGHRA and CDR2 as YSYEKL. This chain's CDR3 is CASSQDRGRDTEAFF. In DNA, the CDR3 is TGCGCCAGCAGCCAAGATCGGGGCAGGGATACTGAAGCTTTCTTT.

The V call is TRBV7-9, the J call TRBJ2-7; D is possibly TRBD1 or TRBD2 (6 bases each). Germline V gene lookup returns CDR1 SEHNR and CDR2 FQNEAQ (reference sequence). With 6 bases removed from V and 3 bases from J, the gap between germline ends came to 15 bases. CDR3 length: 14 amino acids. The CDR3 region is CASSNEGGLYEQYF. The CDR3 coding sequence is TGTGCCAGCAGTAACGAGGGGGGACTCTACGAGCAGTACTTC.

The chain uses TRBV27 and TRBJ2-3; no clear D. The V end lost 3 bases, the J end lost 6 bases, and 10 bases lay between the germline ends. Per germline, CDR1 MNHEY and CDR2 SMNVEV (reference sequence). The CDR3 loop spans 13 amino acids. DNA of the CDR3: TGTGCCAGCAGTTTGATGGCATCGGATACGCAGTATTTT. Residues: CASSLMASDTQYF.

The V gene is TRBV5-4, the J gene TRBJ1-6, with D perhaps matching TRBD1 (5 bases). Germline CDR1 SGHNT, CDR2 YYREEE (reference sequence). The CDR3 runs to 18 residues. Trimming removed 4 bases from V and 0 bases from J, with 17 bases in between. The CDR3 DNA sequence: TGTGCCAGCAGCCCGACAGCTCCAACAGCCTCCTATAATTCACCCCTCCACTTT. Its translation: CASSPTAPTASYNSPLHF. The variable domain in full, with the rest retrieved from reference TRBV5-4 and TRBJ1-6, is ETGVTQSPTHLIKTRGQQVTLRCSSQSGHNTVSWYQQALGQGPQFIFQYYREEENGRGNFPPRFSGLQFPNYSSELNVNALELDDSALYLCASSPTAPTASYNSPLHFGNGTRLTVT.

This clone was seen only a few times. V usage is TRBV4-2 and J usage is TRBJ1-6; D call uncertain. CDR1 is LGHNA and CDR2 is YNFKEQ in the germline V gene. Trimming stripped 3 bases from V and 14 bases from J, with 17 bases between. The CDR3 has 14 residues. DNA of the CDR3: TGTGCCAGCAGCCAGGATGGGGTGAGAACCACCCTCCACTTT. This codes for CASSQDGVRTTLHF.